The clone carrying this TCR beta chain has a single count. Its antigen is unknown. The protocol was immunoSEQ multiplex PCR, while the TCRdb copy is restricted to in-frame clones and leaves out a portion. This table holds over 450,000 clones, about 89% found once. The source of the sample is a study of Ad26.COV2.S vaccination and SARS-CoV-2 variants. Overall study results and limits: Ad26.COV2.S recipients had broader spike-specific TCRs (P = 0.0014). Responses of T cells in total may have been underestimated by the TCR breadth and depth analyses.

Treatment meaning: some 20 received Ad26.COV2.S at low or high dose, single or two shots; 5 received placebo; per-sample allocation not given. The samples date from day 63 after the first vaccine or placebo injection. Per germline, CDR1 SGHAT and CDR2 FQNNGV. The CDR3 is 13 residues long. The germline V and J ends were trimmed by 6 bases and 9 bases, with 17 bases remaining between them. V and J are TRBV11-2 and TRBJ1-1; D possibly corresponds to TRBD1 (5 bases). This receptor was taken from a person aged 18-65 years who received the Ad26.COV2.S COVID-19 vaccine or a placebo. The sequencing used peripheral blood, collected in a trial of Ad26.COV2.S vaccine versus placebo. CDR3 nucleotide sequence: TGTGCCAGCAGAAAAACAGGAGGCCCACAAGCTTTCTTT. Translation gives CASRKTGGPQAFF.